A single sample is the source of the 16 T cell receptor beta chains below, sequenced in a study of vaccination effects on CD4 cells after COVID-19. No antigen has been assigned to these receptors. Viral peptide pool expansion of antigen-specific CD4+ T cells preceded sequencing in the ViraFEST assay. With more than 9 days of culture completed, CD4+ T cells were isolated. Vaccinees lacked prior SARS-CoV-2 infection and tested negative for nucleocapsid antibodies. Assay used: immunoSEQ multiplex PCR; TCRdb lists only in-frame clones, some missing. This sample yields more than 20,000 clones, of which about 76% are seen a single time; roughly 3.4% belongs to the top ten. Specimen: CD4+ T cells from PBMCs cultured with SARS-CoV-2 spike peptides, collected before COVID-19 vaccination. These receptors all stem from a human donor who received a COVID-19 vaccine.

This clone was found a few times. V gene TRBV5-4 combines with J gene TRBJ1-1; TRBD1 matches at 8 bases. The CDR3 has 15 residues. V shed 5 bases and J 0 bases; nucleotides not matched to a gene: 6. Germline assignment: CDR1 SGHNT and CDR2 YYREEE (reference sequence). For the CDR3, the DNA is TGTGCCAGCAGGGACAGGGTGAGTTTGAACACTGAAGCTTTCTTT. It codes for CASRDRVSLNTEAFF.

CDR3 loop: CASSHEQGDARVGSNQPQHF. CDR3 coding DNA: TGTGCCAGCAGCCATGAACAGGGGGACGCGCGTGTTGGGAGCAATCAGCCCCAGCATTTT. The chain couples TRBV3-1 (or the pseudogene TRBV3-2) to TRBJ1-5; 8 bases fit TRBD1. This CDR3 is 20 amino acids long. The germline V gene encodes CDR1 LGHDT and CDR2 YNNKEL (reference sequence). Trimming removed 3 bases from V and 1 base from J; junction bases left unmatched: 17.

The J gene is TRBJ1-1, the V gene TRBV5-1; the match to TRBD1 covers 8 bases. The ends lost 5 bases at V and 0 bases at J; junction bases unmatched: 15. The length of the CDR3 is 18 residues. The germline V gene encodes CDR1 SGHRS and CDR2 YFSETQ. CDR3 DNA sequence: TGCGCCAGCAGGCCAGGACAGGGCAGGGGCTATATGAACACTGAAGCTTTCTTT. Translated, it gives CASRPGQGRGYMNTEAFF.

This chain joins TRBV5-1 and TRBJ1-1, with D possibly being TRBD1 (6 bases). The ends were cut back, 5 bases at V and 4 bases at J, with 18 bases in the middle. The CDR3 runs to 15 residues. Germline-derived CDR1 and CDR2 are SGHRS and YFSETQ. The CDR3 DNA is TGCGCCAGCAGTATATCAGGGGCGGGTGGCACTGAAGCTTTCTTT. This translates into CASSISGAGGTEAFF.

This clone was recorded once. V usage is TRBV19 and J usage is TRBJ1-2; TRBD1 aligns across 8 bases. With V trimmed by 10 bases and J by 3 bases, 7 bases remained unmatched. Germline assignment: CDR1 LNHDA and CDR2 SQIVND (reference sequence). The CDR3 is 13 amino acids. DNA of the CDR3: TGTGCCACTCCCAAGACAGGGGACTATGGCTACACCTTC. It specifies CATPKTGDYGYTF.

V is TRBV27 and J is TRBJ2-3, with D tentatively TRBD2 (6 bases). Trimming shortened V by 5 bases and J by 4 bases, and 10 bases separated the two germline ends. CDR3 length: 13 residues. Looked up from germline, CDR1 is MNHEY and CDR2 is SMNVEV (reference sequence). The CDR3 loop reads CASSAWRADTQYF. CDR3 nucleotide sequence: TGTGCCAGCAGTGCCTGGAGGGCAGATACGCAGTATTTT.

V is TRBV4-2 and J is TRBJ1-4, with TRBD1 as a possible D gene (5 bases). There are 20 residues in the CDR3. The V end was cut by 3 bases, the J end by 3 bases, with 26 bases between. The germline V gene encodes CDR1 LGHNA and CDR2 YNFKEQ. CDR3: CASSQNAGREVIGANEKLFF. CDR3 DNA: TGTGCCAGCAGCCAGAATGCGGGACGGGAGGTCATTGGGGCTAATGAAAAACTGTTTTTT.

The chain combines TRBV5-1 with TRBJ2-2; 7 nucleotides align to TRBD1. CDR3 size: 15 residues. Unmatched junction bases numbered 3, after V lost 0 bases and J lost 4 bases. Germline CDR1 is SGHRS and CDR2 is YFSETQ. CDR3 amino acids: CASSLGQGGTGELFF. CDR3 nucleotide sequence: TGCGCCAGCAGCTTGGGACAGGGTGGCACCGGGGAGCTGTTTTTT. Looking up the rest from reference TRBV5-1 and TRBJ2-2 gives the full variable domain: KAGVTQTPRYLIKTRGQQVTLSCSPISGHRSVSWYQQTPGQGLQFLFEYFSETQRNKGNFPGRFSGRQFSNSRSEMNVSTLELGDSALYLCASSLGQGGTGELFFGEGSRLTVL.

This chain connects TRBV3-1 (or the pseudogene TRBV3-2) to TRBJ2-5; D is perhaps TRBD1 (7 bases). This CDR3 comprises 14 residues. Germline V lookup: CDR1 LGHDT, CDR2 YNNKEL (reference sequence). Trimming took off 7 bases at V and 5 bases at J, with 17 bases between the two ends. This CDR3 reads CASIDRVGGETQYF. The DNA for the CDR3 is TGTGCCAGCATAGACAGGGTTGGGGGGGAGACCCAGTACTTC.

The rearrangement links TRBV6-5 to TRBJ2-7; D not resolved. The V and J ends lost 2 bases and 2 bases respectively, with 10 bases between them. CDR3 size: 14 residues. From germline, CDR1 is MNHEY and CDR2 SVGAGI. The chain's CDR3 is CASSYGVGPYEQYF. The CDR3 DNA reads TGTGCCAGCAGTTACGGGGTAGGCCCCTACGAGCAGTACTTC.

This rearrangement joins TRBV6-6 to TRBJ1-4; D is perhaps TRBD1 (6 bases). V lost 2 bases and J 4 bases, leaving 8 bases between the germline ends. The CDR3 is 14 amino acids. The germline gives CDR1 MNHNY, CDR2 SVGAGI (reference sequence). CDR3 region: CASSYGTNNEKLFF. DNA for the CDR3: TGTGCCAGCAGTTACGGGACAAATAATGAAAAACTGTTTTTT.

This rearrangement joins TRBV28 to TRBJ1-2; D is ambiguous. Germline V gene data show CDR1 as MDHEN and CDR2 as SYDVKM. The CDR3 length is 14 residues. The V and J ends lost 4 bases and 3 bases respectively, with 12 bases between them. The CDR3 is CASSSPGRDYGYTF. The CDR3 bases are TGTGCCAGCAGTTCCCCGGGAAGGGACTATGGCTACACCTTC.

This clone was counted a single time. The chain is built from TRBV6-5 and TRBJ1-1, with D perhaps TRBD1 (5 bases). Trimming took off 6 bases at V and 4 bases at J, with 15 bases between the two ends. Germline-derived CDR1 and CDR2 are MNHEY and SVGAGI. The CDR3 length is 14 residues. This CDR3 is CASSRGVRGTEAFF. In DNA form, the CDR3 reads TGTGCCAGCAGCCGGGGGGTTCGCGGCACTGAAGCTTTCTTT.

The gene calls are TRBV15 and TRBJ2-2; D perhaps matches TRBD2 (5 bases). With 8 bases removed from V and 7 bases from J, the gap between germline ends came to 20 bases. CDR3 size: 15 residues. Germline CDR1 and CDR2: LNHNV and YYDKDF (reference sequence). DNA for the CDR3: TGTGCCACCGGCGGGTCACAGTCTCTGATCGGGGAGCTGTTTTTT. Translated, it gives CATGGSQSLIGELFF.

This rearrangement joins TRBV7-2 to TRBJ2-7; D call uncertain. The CDR3 is 14 amino acids. V dropped 2 bases and J dropped 3 bases, with 11 bases sitting between them. The V gene's germline CDR1 is SGHTA and CDR2 FQGNSA. CDR3 residues: CASSLRLLSYEQYF. CDR3 nucleotides: TGTGCCAGCAGCTTAAGGCTCCTCAGCTACGAGCAGTACTTC.

The chain links TRBV5-6 to TRBJ1-4, with 10 bases lining up with TRBD1. The germline V gene encodes CDR1 SGHDT and CDR2 YYEEEE. With V trimmed by 3 bases and J by 8 bases, 7 bases remained unmatched. The CDR3 spans 15 residues. CDR3 nucleotide sequence: TGTGCCAGCAGCTCTACCCGGGACAGGGGAGAAAAACTGTTTTTT. It translates to CASSSTRDRGEKLFF.